The table lists the clone carrying this TCR beta chain with a few counts. This sample stems from a study of shared clonotypes between healthy human individuals. CD45RO negativity and positive selection for CCR7 defined naive CD8 cells, a population that excluded terminally differentiated effector memory CD45RA+ cells. Clones were sequenced by immunoSEQ multiplex PCR, and TCRdb holds only the in-frame ones, with some missing. The repertoire includes approximately 810,000 clones, 90% to 95% of them detected once, and about 24% sits in the top ten. This CDR3 has 15 residues. Germline values: CDR1 SQVTM, CDR2 ANQGSEA.

This TCR derives from a young man in good health. Sequencing was performed on naive CD8+ T cells sorted from blood. The chain recombines TRBV29-1 with TRBJ2-7; perhaps TRBD2 as D (6 bases). DNA of the CDR3: TGCAGTGTGAAGTCTAGCGACTTTGAATCGGGCGAGCAGTACTTC. It encodes CSVKSSDFESGEQYF.